This record covers a single T cell receptor beta chain. As yet, its antigen is unknown. Germline V CDR1 and CDR2: SGHVS, FNYEAQ. The CDR3 runs 16 residues. V was cut by 5 bases and J by 0 bases, with 16 bases left in between. This entry belongs to a study of OX40 agonist ivuxolimab in advanced cancers. This table comes from immunoSEQ multiplex PCR, and its TCRdb copy is limited to in-frame clones, with some not included. The repertoire holds 52,000 or so clones, with 93% as singletons. At cycle 4 day 1, cycle 7 day 1, and baseline, blood was sampled. Study-level results: Normalized T-cell clonal expansion was also low in some nonresponders.

The source is an adult with an advanced solid tumor such as melanoma, head and neck, liver or kidney cancer. This chain joins TRBV7-6 and TRBJ1-1; no reliable D call. The material was CD4+ or CD8+ T cells sorted from blood, obtained in a trial of the OX40 agonist ivuxolimab. CDR3 coding DNA: TGTGCCAGCAGCCCTTTACACGGATTCATGAACACTGAAGCTTTCTTT. Protein product: CASSPLHGFMNTEAFF. The full variable domain, in which reference TRBV7-6 and TRBJ1-1 provide the parts outside the CDR3, is GAGVSQSPRYKVTKRGQDVALRCDPISGHVSLYWYRQALGQGPEFLTYFNYEAQQDKSGLPNDRFSAERPEGSISTLTIQRTEQRDSAMYRCASSPLHGFMNTEAFFGQGTRLTVV.